This T cell receptor beta chain was recorded in a study of T cell changes during pregnancy in multiple sclerosis. Some clones are missing from TCRdb's copy, which holds only in-frame ones; the method was immunoSEQ multiplex PCR. There are about 51,000 clones in the sample; 90% to 95% occur only once, and about 1.9% lies in the top ten. The V and J ends lost 0 bases and 4 bases respectively, with 10 bases between them. CDR1 and CDR2 (germline): SGHRS, YFSETQ. This CDR3 has 14 amino acids. The receptor comes from a female donor with multiple sclerosis, enrolled in a pregnancy study. The sequencing used peripheral blood, collected in the second trimester of pregnancy. The chain combines TRBV5-1 with TRBJ1-2; the D is unclear. The CDR3 DNA reads TGCGCCAGCAGCTTGGATGACGGGAGCTATGGCTACACCTTC. It translates to CASSLDDGSYGYTF.